What follows are 27 T cell receptor beta chains derived from one specimen sequenced in a study of blood T cell repertoires in COVID-19. Sequencing used immunoSEQ multiplex PCR; TCRdb keeps in-frame clones, though not all of them. The sample carries 150,000 to 200,000 clones, around 87% recorded once. The sample comprised peripheral blood. The source of these receptors is a woman aged 70-85 years with COVID-19, enrolled during active disease.

The CDR3 DNA reads TGTGCCAGTACCCCAGGGGGCAGGGGTAATGAAAAACTGTTTTTT. It is translated as CASTPGGRGNEKLFF. The chain couples TRBV19 to TRBJ1-4, with 8 bases fitting TRBD1. Germline V gene lookup returns CDR1 LNHDA and CDR2 SQIVND (reference sequence). Trimming at V came to 7 bases and at J to 4 bases, leaving 8 bases not matched to a gene. The CDR3 is made up of 15 amino acids.

The chain uses TRBV6-6 and TRBJ2-7; TRBD1 matches 7 bases. Looked up from germline, CDR1 is MNHNY and CDR2 is SVGAGI (reference sequence). V lost 0 bases to trimming and J lost 2 bases; unmatched junction nucleotides: 7. The CDR3 contains 16 residues. Here the CDR3 reads CASSYSPRDSPYEQYF. The CDR3 DNA reads TGTGCCAGCAGTTACTCTCCCCGGGACAGCCCCTACGAGCAGTACTTC.

The rearrangement joins TRBV11-1 to TRBJ2-1; D might be TRBD2 (6 bases). Germline loops: CDR1 SGHAT, CDR2 FQDESV (reference sequence). V lost 2 bases to trimming and J lost 4 bases, with 9 bases between them. This CDR3 has 14 residues. This chain's CDR3 is CASSLKRAYNEQFF. The CDR3 nucleotides are TGTGCCAGCAGCTTAAAGCGGGCGTACAATGAGCAGTTCTTC.

The V call is TRBV6-5, the J call TRBJ2-1, with a tentative D call TRBD2 (5 bases). The germline gives CDR1 MNHEY, CDR2 SVGAGI. The CDR3 length is 15 residues. V lost 6 bases to trimming and J lost 7 bases, with 19 bases between them. CDR3: CASRQDSGKENEQFF. CDR3 DNA sequence: TGTGCCAGCAGGCAGGACTCGGGGAAGGAGAATGAGCAGTTCTTC.

V is TRBV28 and J is TRBJ2-1; 10 nucleotides align to TRBD2. The CDR3 loop spans 14 amino acids. CDR1 is MDHEN, CDR2 SYDVKM, per germline. J gave up 8 bases and V 6 bases, and 7 bases lay outside the gene matches. The CDR3 here is CASRPAGGPDEQFF. The DNA of the CDR3 is TGTGCCAGCAGGCCAGCGGGAGGGCCGGATGAGCAGTTCTTC.

V is TRBV7-2 and J is TRBJ1-1, with D perhaps TRBD1 (5 bases). CDR3 size: 14 residues. Germline lookup yields CDR1 SGHTA and CDR2 FQGNSA. Trimming removed 6 bases from V and 4 bases from J, with 15 bases in between. CDR3 bases: TGTGCCAGCAGTCTCGATAGGGGTGGCACTGAAGCTTTCTTT. Amino acids: CASSLDRGGTEAFF.

This chain uses TRBV4-3 with TRBJ1-3, with D uncertain. This CDR3 comprises 15 residues. Between the trimmed V and J ends, which lost 1 base and 2 bases, there was a span of 9 bases. CDR1 and CDR2 from the germline V gene are LGHNA and YSLEER. The CDR3 DNA reads TGCGCCAGCAGCCAAGCCTATCCACCTGGAAACACCATATATTTT. It codes for CASSQAYPPGNTIYF.

The rearrangement uses TRBV6-5 and TRBJ2-7; the match to TRBD1 covers 7 bases. The CDR3 loop spans 14 amino acids. V lost 5 bases to trimming and J lost 6 bases; unmatched junction nucleotides: 10. Germline-derived CDR1 and CDR2 are MNHEY and SVGAGI. The CDR3 loop is CASSTHDRDSEQYF. The CDR3 DNA reads TGTGCCAGCAGTACCCACGACAGGGATTCCGAGCAGTACTTC.

The chain is built from TRBV5-5 and TRBJ1-4; D is possibly TRBD1 (6 bases). Germline CDR1 SGHKS, CDR2 YYEKEE (reference sequence). V was clipped by 4 bases and J by 6 bases, with 16 bases between them. The CDR3 is made up of 15 amino acids. The CDR3 nucleotides read TGTGCCAGCAGCAAGGGACAATTAAATGATGAAAAACTGTTTTTT. This translates into CASSKGQLNDEKLFF.

The CDR3 nucleotides are TGTGCCAGCAGCGGGTCGGGACAATCCTACGAGCAGTACTTC. It codes for CASSGSGQSYEQYF. The chain has TRBV28 and TRBJ2-7, with TRBD1 as a possible D gene (6 bases). This CDR3 has 14 amino acids. V was trimmed by 6 bases and J by 1 base, leaving 13 bases between them. CDR1 is MDHEN and CDR2 is SYDVKM in the germline V gene. The full variable domain, with the rest looked up from reference TRBV28 and TRBJ2-7, is DVKVTQSSRYLVKRTGEKVFLECVQDMDHENMFWYRQDPGLGLRLIYFSYDVKMKEKGDIPEGYSVSREKKERFSLILESASTNQTSMYLCASSGSGQSYEQYFGPGTRLTVT.

The chain carries TRBV21-1 and TRBJ2-7; the table's D call, TRBD1, was not checked against the DNA. TRBV21-1 is a pseudogene segment. This CDR3 is built from 17 residues. CDR3 DNA sequence: TGTGCCAGCAGCAAATTGCTACACAGGTGGGTTTCCTACGAGCAGTACTTC. Residues: CASSKLLHRWVSYEQYF.

This clone showed up just a few times. This chain connects TRBV10-1 to TRBJ2-7, with TRBD2 matching 15 bases. Trimming at V came to 2 bases and at J to 7 bases, leaving 6 bases not matched to a gene. Germline V gene data show CDR1 as WNHNN and CDR2 as SYGVQD (reference sequence). The CDR3 length is 16 residues. CDR3 DNA: TGCGCCAGCAGTGAGGGACTAGCGGGAGGGCCAGGGGAGCAGTACTTC. Its protein product is CASSEGLAGGPGEQYF.

The chain links TRBV10-3 to TRBJ1-6; a possible D gene is TRBD1 (5 bases). The V and J ends lost 0 bases and 6 bases respectively, with 9 bases between them. This CDR3 is built from 15 residues. Germline values: CDR1 ENHRY, CDR2 SYGVKD. CDR3 sequence reads: CAISESGTPNSPLHF. The CDR3 DNA is TGTGCCATCAGTGAGTCGGGGACTCCTAATTCACCCCTCCACTTT.

This clone occurred once. The chain is built from TRBV24-1 and TRBJ2-1, with 8 positions matching TRBD2. Germline V gene data show CDR1 as KGHDR and CDR2 as SFDVKD. This CDR3 region has 16 residues. The V segment lost 6 bases and the J segment 6 bases; nucleotides outside the gene matches: 12. CDR3 protein: CATSYSAGGSRNEQFF. As DNA, the CDR3 is TGTGCCACCAGTTATAGCGCGGGAGGTTCTCGCAATGAGCAGTTCTTC.

This sequence joins TRBV7-8 and TRBJ2-1; 7 positions match TRBD2. CDR3 length equals 17 residues. Germline CDR1 and CDR2: SGHVS and FQNEAQ. The junction had 6 bases not matched to a gene; V was cut back by 1 base and J by 0 bases. CDR3 sequence: CASSLEWRTSSYNEQFF. The CDR3, as DNA: TGTGCCAGCAGCTTAGAATGGCGGACTAGCTCCTACAATGAGCAGTTCTTC.

The chain couples TRBV13 to TRBJ2-3, with TRBD2 matching 9 bases. V was pared by 3 bases and J by 5 bases, with 9 bases of the junction left unmatched. The CDR3 totals 16 residues. The germline CDR1 and CDR2 sequences are PRHDT and FYEKMQ (reference sequence). In DNA form, the CDR3 reads TGTGCCAGCAGCTTTGGGACTAGCTGGGGGGAAGATACGCAGTATTTT. Translating gives CASSFGTSWGEDTQYF.

The chain is built from TRBV2 and TRBJ2-2; 7 bases match TRBD1. With 5 bases clipped from V and 5 bases from J, the junction kept 11 bases outside the gene matches. Germline CDR1 reads SNHLY; CDR2 reads FYNNEI. The CDR3 has 16 amino acids. This CDR3 reads CASSRDRVVGTGELFF. The CDR3 DNA follows: TGTGCCAGCAGTAGAGACAGGGTAGTGGGAACCGGGGAGCTGTTTTTT. The entire variable domain, with the rest obtained from reference TRBV2 and TRBJ2-2, is as follows: EPEVTQTPSHQVTQMGQEVILRCVPISNHLYFYWYRQILGQKVEFLVSFYNNEISEKSEIFDDQFSVERPDGSNFTLKIRSTKLEDSAMYFCASSRDRVVGTGELFFGEGSRLTVL.

This chain uses TRBV12-3 or TRBV12-4 with TRBJ1-1; D ambiguous. CDR3 size: 13 residues. V was pared by 2 bases and J by 5 bases, with 9 bases between. The CDR3 sequence is CASSLSSGTEAFF. CDR3 coding DNA: TGTGCCAGCAGTTTATCATCGGGGACTGAAGCTTTCTTT.

The chain is built from TRBV19 and TRBJ1-2; D perhaps matches TRBD1 (6 bases). The CDR3 is made up of 12 amino acids. Germline assignment: CDR1 LNHDA and CDR2 SQIVND (reference sequence). Trimming removed 6 bases at V and 6 bases at J, with 11 bases between. The CDR3, as DNA: TGTGCCAGTAGGGACAGCTTTCATGGCTACACCTTC. Protein sequence: CASRDSFHGYTF.

The chain recombines TRBV20-1 with TRBJ2-2; TRBD1 aligns across 9 bases. The trim removed 3 bases at V and 5 bases at J, leaving 4 bases unmatched. The CDR3 covers 14 residues. CDR1 is DFQATT and CDR2 is SNEGSKA in the germline V gene (reference sequence). CDR3 amino acids: CSASRDRATGELFF. The CDR3 nucleotides are TGCAGTGCTAGTCGGGACAGGGCGACCGGGGAGCTGTTTTTT.

The chain links TRBV7-2 to TRBJ1-2; no definite D call. This CDR3 is built from 15 residues. Germline V CDR1 and CDR2: SGHTA, FQGNSA. V lost 1 base and J 4 bases, leaving 13 bases between the germline ends. CDR3 nucleotide sequence: TGTGCCAGCAGCTTAGATAGTGGGCAGATCTATGGCTACACCTTC. Translation: CASSLDSGQIYGYTF.

The DNA of the CDR3 is TGTGCCAGCAGCAGAGATGAAGCTTTCTTT. Translated: CASSRDEAFF. This chain connects TRBV7-9 to TRBJ1-1; D gene unclear. Germline V gene data show CDR1 as SEHNR and CDR2 as FQNEAQ (reference sequence). The CDR3 totals 10 residues. Trimming stripped 5 bases from V and 7 bases from J, with 5 bases between.

This clone was detected once. The rearrangement joins TRBV5-1 to TRBJ1-1; D possibly corresponds to TRBD1 (5 bases). Trimming took 4 bases from V and 4 from J, leaving 11 bases between them. Germline lookup yields CDR1 SGHRS and CDR2 YFSETQ. The CDR3 runs to 13 residues. The CDR3 DNA sequence: TGCGCCAGCAGCCCCGGAACAGGCACTGAAGCTTTCTTT. It specifies CASSPGTGTEAFF.

This clone showed up just a few times. The chain joins TRBV7-8 to TRBJ1-4; 8 nucleotides line up with TRBD1. With 5 bases clipped from V and 0 bases from J, the junction kept 5 bases outside the gene matches. The germline gives CDR1 SGHVS, CDR2 FQNEAQ. The CDR3 totals 16 residues. In DNA form, the CDR3 reads TGTGCCAGCAGCCGGACAGGGTACACAACTAATGAAAAACTGTTTTTT. This gives the protein CASSRTGYTTNEKLFF. Full variable domain (remainder filled in from reference TRBV7-8 and TRBJ1-4): GAGVSQSPRYKVAKRGQDVALRCDPISGHVSLFWYQQALGQGPEFLTYFQNEAQLDKSGLPSDRFFAERPEGSVSTLKIQRTQQEDSAVYLCASSRTGYTTNEKLFFGSGTQLSVL.

The V call is TRBV28, the J call TRBJ1-2; D gene uncertain. Germline loops: CDR1 MDHEN, CDR2 SYDVKM. Deletions cut 2 bases from V and 8 bases from J, with 12 bases between. This CDR3 is 13 amino acids long. The CDR3 DNA sequence: TGTGCCAGCAGTTTACTCTACTCCCGGGGCTACACCTTC. Translated: CASSLLYSRGYTF.

V is TRBV3-1 (or the pseudogene TRBV3-2) and J is TRBJ1-1, with TRBD1 identical over 8 bases. The V gene's germline CDR1 is LGHDT and CDR2 YNNKEL (reference sequence). The CDR3 contains 14 residues. The V segment lost 3 bases and the J segment 4 bases; nucleotides outside the gene matches: 4. CDR3 residues: CASSHGQGRTEAFF. The CDR3, as DNA: TGTGCCAGCAGCCACGGACAGGGTCGCACTGAAGCTTTCTTT.

V gene TRBV6-5 combines with J gene TRBJ1-2; D is perhaps TRBD1 (6 bases). The CDR3 is 13 residues long. Trimming removed 6 bases at V and 2 bases at J, with 10 bases between. CDR1 is MNHEY, CDR2 SVGAGI, per germline. The chain's CDR3 is CASRRGKNYGYTF. The CDR3, as DNA: TGTGCCAGCAGGAGGGGGAAGAACTATGGCTACACCTTC.